This T cell receptor (beta chain) is from a study of tumor and adjacent non-tumor tissue in lung cancer. Study-level information: Samples averaged around 3.9 million productive TCRbeta reads each. Study observations and caveats: Tumor tissue had significantly higher TCR diversity than normal lung.

RNA was extracted from bulk tissue without any cell sorting. Distant lung tissue was collected more than 3 cm away from the tumor edge. Three rounds of nested PCR, following a modified ARM-PCR protocol, produced the TCRbeta library. TCRdb re-derived calls from the multiplex PCR reads in MiXCR, one entry per CDR3 protein. Altogether fewer than 100,000 distinct CDR3 sequences are present, more than 75% being singletons, with the ten largest covering 20% to 25%. With respect to this clonotype: Its antigen remains unknown. One end of the junction is discordant with germline, which a read error may explain.

CDR1 is LGHNA and CDR2 is YNFKEQ in the germline V gene. The CDR3 totals 15 residues. The chain has TRBV4-2 and TRBJ1-5; D remains ambiguous. The specimen was distant non-tumor lung tissue. The origin of this receptor is a woman aged 45-65 years with non-small cell lung cancer. In DNA, the CDR3 is TGTGCCGGCAGCCAAGACCTCACTAGCAATCAGCTCCAGCACTTT. Protein: CAGSQDLTSNQLQHF.